This passage covers 26 T cell receptor beta chains from one sample sequenced in a study of control samples from healthy donors and cancer patients. Assay: immunoSEQ multiplex PCR; the TCRdb copy retains only in-frame clones and omits some. Among 65,000 to 90,000 clones, 75% to 90% were seen once, and the ten largest hold about 9.9%. The sequenced sample consisted of PBMCs. These receptors all come from a woman aged 50 to 60 with colorectal cancer.

The V gene is TRBV5-1, the J gene TRBJ2-2, with no clear D. V lost 2 bases, J lost 0 bases, and 5 bases lay in between. The CDR3 spans 14 residues. Germline CDR1 and CDR2: SGHRS and YFSETQ. The CDR3 protein is CASSLSANTGELFF. For the CDR3, the DNA is TGCGCCAGCAGCTTAAGCGCGAACACCGGGGAGCTGTTTTTT.

Worth noting for this clone: The sample carries other DNA sequences with the same CDR3. The V gene is TRBV7-3, the J gene TRBJ1-1; D is ambiguous. The ends were cut back, 4 bases at V and 6 bases at J, with 12 bases in the middle. Germline values: CDR1 SGHTA, CDR2 FQGTGA. The length of the CDR3 is 13 residues. CDR3: CASSSTTGAEAFF. CDR3 bases: TGTGCCAGCAGCTCCACGACTGGAGCTGAAGCTTTCTTT. The entire variable domain, with the rest obtained from reference TRBV7-3 and TRBJ1-1, is as follows: GAGVSQTPSNKVTEKGKYVELRCDPISGHTALYWYRQSLGQGPEFLIYFQGTGAADDSGLPNDRFFAVRPEGSVSTLKIQRTERGDSAVYLCASSSTTGAEAFFGQGTRLTVV.

The rearrangement joins TRBV30 to TRBJ1-4; D possibly corresponds to TRBD1 (5 bases). Germline V gene data show CDR1 as GTSNPN and CDR2 as SVGIG (reference sequence). The CDR3 has 16 residues. V shed 0 bases and J shed 8 bases, with 19 bases lying between them. DNA of the CDR3: TGTGCCTGGAGTGTTGGGCAGGGAAGTATTAAGGAAAAACTGTTTTTT. Translating it yields CAWSVGQGSIKEKLFF.

The chain employs TRBV3-1 (or the pseudogene TRBV3-2) and TRBJ2-2; D uncertain. This CDR3 has 14 residues. Trimming stripped 0 bases from V and 7 bases from J, with 9 bases between. The germline gives CDR1 LGHDT, CDR2 YNNKEL (reference sequence). Here the CDR3 reads CASSQDGEHGELFF. Written as DNA, the CDR3 is TGTGCCAGCAGCCAAGACGGAGAACACGGGGAGCTGTTTTTT.

The chain couples TRBV7-2 to TRBJ1-2; TRBD1 agrees at 9 bases. V was clipped by 0 bases and J by 7 bases; unmatched bases: 3. Germline values: CDR1 SGHTA, CDR2 FQGNSA. CDR3 length: 14 amino acids. The CDR3 reads CASSLASTGGGYTF. DNA for the CDR3: TGTGCCAGCAGCTTAGCGTCGACAGGGGGTGGCTACACCTTC.

V usage is TRBV3-1 (or the pseudogene TRBV3-2) and J usage is TRBJ2-2; the match to TRBD1 covers 9 bases. In germline, CDR1 is LGHDT, CDR2 YNNKEL (reference sequence). After removal of 4 bases from V and 4 bases from J, the junction contained 4 bases not matched to a gene. The CDR3 is made up of 15 amino acids. CDR3 DNA: TGTGCCAGCAGCCCGACAGGGGGTACCACCGGGGAGCTGTTTTTT. Translating it yields CASSPTGGTTGELFF.

V gene TRBV28 combines with J gene TRBJ1-2; no definite D call. The V end lost 5 bases, the J end lost 3 bases, and 13 bases lay between the germline ends. This CDR3 region has 14 residues. Germline V gives CDR1 MDHEN, CDR2 SYDVKM. CDR3 DNA: TGTGCCAGCAGTCCTCCTTACGGAGACTATGGCTACACCTTC. This encodes CASSPPYGDYGYTF.

This clone was observed a single time. The chain uses TRBV10-2 and TRBJ1-5; TRBD1 agrees at 7 bases. V shed 4 bases, J shed 4 bases, and the junction held 7 bases outside the gene matches. Per the germline V gene, CDR1 is WSHSY and CDR2 is SAAADI. The CDR3 length is 15 residues. CDR3 residues: CASSGRTGLNQPQHF. The CDR3 DNA sequence: TGCGCCAGCAGTGGGCGGACAGGTTTGAATCAGCCCCAGCATTTT.

The genes are TRBV7-8 and TRBJ2-1, with D possibly called TRBD1 or TRBD2 (5 bases each). Germline lookup yields CDR1 SGHVS and CDR2 FQNEAQ. Between the trimmed V and J ends, which lost 5 bases and 10 bases, there was a span of 12 bases. The CDR3 consists of 12 residues. The CDR3 is CASSHRGYEQFF. Here the CDR3 DNA reads TGTGCCAGCAGCCACCGGGGCTACGAGCAGTTCTTC.

The rearrangement joins TRBV10-3 to TRBJ2-7; D remains ambiguous. In germline, CDR1 is ENHRY, CDR2 SYGVKD. The CDR3 runs 14 residues. V lost 0 bases and J 0 bases, leaving 6 bases between the germline ends. The CDR3 DNA is TGTGCCATCAGTGAGTCAAGGTCCTCCTACGAGCAGTACGTC. It yields the protein CAISESRSSYEQYV.

This chain uses TRBV7-2 with TRBJ2-5; D possibly uses TRBD1 or TRBD2 (6 bases each). Per germline, CDR1 SGHTA and CDR2 FQGNSA. Between the trimmed V and J ends, which lost 4 bases and 1 base, there was a span of 31 bases. The CDR3 loop spans 21 amino acids. The chain's CDR3 is CASSSARGRIGGRGVQETQYF. In nucleotides, the CDR3 is TGTGCCAGCAGCTCAGCCCGGGGGCGAATCGGTGGGCGAGGGGTCCAAGAGACCCAGTACTTC.

V gene TRBV19 combines with J gene TRBJ2-5; tentative D call: TRBD1 (6 bases). This CDR3 spans 12 amino acids. Germline-derived CDR1 and CDR2 are LNHDA and SQIVND (reference sequence). Trimming took 6 bases from V and 9 from J, leaving 14 bases between them. CDR3 region: CASRDRRGAQYF. The CDR3 DNA reads as TGTGCCAGTAGGGACAGAAGAGGGGCCCAGTACTTC.

The gene calls are TRBV7-8 and TRBJ1-1; D remains ambiguous. Trimming removed 5 bases from V and 4 bases from J, with 8 bases in between. Per the germline V gene, CDR1 is SGHVS and CDR2 is FQNEAQ. This CDR3 is 12 amino acids long. This CDR3 is CASSPRGTEAFF. CDR3 nucleotides: TGTGCCAGCAGCCCGCGCGGCACTGAAGCTTTCTTT.

This clone showed up just once. The CDR3 here is CASRRDDYGYTF. The CDR3 coding sequence is TGCGCCAGCAGAAGGGACGACTATGGCTACACCTTC. The V call is TRBV10-2, the J call TRBJ1-2; possible D gene TRBD1, 5 bases. Deletions cut 6 bases from V and 3 bases from J, with 8 bases between. Germline loops: CDR1 WSHSY, CDR2 SAAADI. The CDR3 extends over 12 amino acids.

The chain combines TRBV5-4 with TRBJ1-2; no clear D gene. Trimming removed 4 bases from V and 8 bases from J, with 18 bases in between. The CDR3 is made up of 14 amino acids. Looked up from germline, CDR1 is SGHNT and CDR2 is YYREEE (reference sequence). The CDR3 loop is CASSPFLGEGGYTF. For the CDR3, the DNA is TGTGCCAGCAGCCCATTCCTGGGAGAAGGGGGCTACACCTTC. The complete variable domain, with remaining parts taken from reference TRBV5-4 and TRBJ1-2, reads ETGVTQSPTHLIKTRGQQVTLRCSSQSGHNTVSWYQQALGQGPQFIFQYYREEENGRGNFPPRFSGLQFPNYSSELNVNALELDDSALYLCASSPFLGEGGYTFGSGTRLTVV.

The V gene is TRBV10-3, the J gene TRBJ1-3, with D perhaps matching TRBD1 (5 bases). The V gene lost 0 bases and the J gene lost 2 bases, with 8 bases spanning the gap. Germline V gives CDR1 ENHRY, CDR2 SYGVKD. The CDR3 length is 15 residues. CDR3 amino acids: CAISESGDPGNTIYF. Here the CDR3 DNA reads TGTGCCATCAGTGAGTCTGGGGACCCTGGAAACACCATATATTTT.

The rearrangement joins TRBV7-9 to TRBJ1-2; 7 positions match TRBD1. V dropped 0 bases and J dropped 8; count of bases not matched to a gene: 6. This CDR3 comprises 14 residues. Germline V gives CDR1 SEHNR, CDR2 FQNEAQ (reference sequence). CDR3: CASSLAQGEGGYTF. Here the CDR3 DNA reads TGTGCCAGCAGCTTAGCGCAGGGGGAAGGCGGCTACACCTTC.

This chain uses TRBV6-5 with TRBJ1-2, with 7 bases identical to TRBD1. The germline gives CDR1 MNHEY, CDR2 SVGAGI. This CDR3 contains 12 residues. Trimming removed 2 bases from V and 7 bases from J; junction bases left unmatched: 1. The DNA of the CDR3 is TGTGCCAGCAGTTACCACAGGGGTGGCTACACCTTC. It translates to CASSYHRGGYTF.

The rearrangement links TRBV6-1 to TRBJ2-5; 9 nucleotides match TRBD2. The CDR3 length is 15 residues. The V segment lost 0 bases and the J segment 2 bases; nucleotides outside the gene matches: 1. Germline CDR1 MNHNS, CDR2 SASEGT. CDR3 loop: CASSEASGGQETQYF. The CDR3 DNA reads TGTGCCAGCAGTGAAGCTAGCGGGGGACAAGAGACCCAGTACTTC.

The rearrangement uses TRBV30 and TRBJ1-1; the match to TRBD1 covers 7 bases. This CDR3 comprises 21 residues. CDR1 GTSNPN and CDR2 SVGIG come from the germline V gene (reference sequence). V lost 5 bases, J lost 0 bases, and 27 bases stayed unmatched. The CDR3 DNA follows: TGTGCCTGGGTCAAGCAAGGACAGGTCTTCACGCAGGTTACTATGAACACTGAAGCTTTCTTT. Protein product: CAWVKQGQVFTQVTMNTEAFF.

Only one count was recorded for this clone. The V and J genes are TRBV5-6 and TRBJ2-3; weak D call: TRBD1 (7 bases). From germline, CDR1 is SGHDT and CDR2 YYEEEE. The CDR3 is made up of 13 amino acids. Trimming removed 4 bases at V and 6 bases at J, with 12 bases between. The CDR3 spells CASSARGRDTQYF. The DNA for the CDR3 is TGTGCCAGCAGCGCCAGGGGGAGGGATACGCAGTATTTT.

This sequence joins TRBV10-3 and TRBJ1-6; maybe TRBD1 (6 bases). The V end was cut by 2 bases, the J end by 6 bases, with 8 bases between. The CDR3 contains 14 residues. Per the germline V gene, CDR1 is ENHRY and CDR2 is SYGVKD. CDR3 in amino acids: CAISEGQFNSPLHF. The CDR3 DNA reads as TGTGCCATCAGTGAGGGACAGTTTAATTCACCCCTCCACTTT.

This clone was detected only once. The J gene is TRBJ2-1, the V gene TRBV27; 7 bases match TRBD2. Germline loops: CDR1 MNHEY, CDR2 SMNVEV (reference sequence). The CDR3 length is 15 residues. Trimming took 4 bases from V and 0 from J; bases not matched to a gene: 3. The DNA of the CDR3 is TGTGCCAGCAGTTACGGGGGGAGCTCCTACAATGAGCAGTTCTTC. It codes for CASSYGGSSYNEQFF.

This CDR3 reads CASSRRVAGGPSSYEQYV. The CDR3 nucleotides are TGTGCCAGCAGCAGAAGGGTAGCGGGGGGGCCTAGCTCCTACGAGCAGTACGTC. V usage is TRBV21-1 and J usage is TRBJ2-7; the table's D gene call, TRBD2, was not cross checked with the DNA. TRBV21-1 is designated a pseudogene. CDR3 length: 18 residues.

The J gene is TRBJ1-2, the V gene TRBV12-3 or TRBV12-4; D call uncertain. Trimming shortened V by 7 bases and J by 2 bases, and 8 bases separated the two germline ends. The CDR3 consists of 12 residues. CDR3 sequence: CASNGENYGYTF. The DNA for the CDR3 is TGTGCCAGCAACGGGGAAAACTATGGCTACACCTTC.

The genes are TRBV7-9 and TRBJ2-1; D perhaps matches TRBD2 (5 bases). This CDR3 spans 15 amino acids. Germline lookup yields CDR1 SEHNR and CDR2 FQNEAQ (reference sequence). The V and J ends lost 6 bases and 5 bases respectively, with 17 bases between them. CDR3 coding DNA: TGTGCCAGCAGATCCGAGCGGACTCTCCACAATGAGCAGTTCTTC. Encoded protein: CASRSERTLHNEQFF. Complete variable domain (other parts from reference TRBV7-9 and TRBJ2-1): DTGVSQNPRHKITKRGQNVTFRCDPISEHNRLYWYRQTLGQGPEFLTYFQNEAQLEKSRLLSDRFSAERPKGSFSTLEIQRTEQGDSAMYLCASRSERTLHNEQFFGPGTRLTVL.